This T cell receptor (beta chain) was captured by sequencing in a study of Graves' ophthalmopathy and Graves' hyperthyroidism (dated 2018 in TCRdb). General notes on the study: Peripheral blood was collected at initial diagnosis, prior to any treatment. Following sampling, methimazole starting at 30 mg daily was administered to hyperthyroidism patients, and high-dose intravenous methylprednisolone was administered to ophthalmopathy patients. The independent validation cohort included 20 or so hyperthyroidism patients plus 17 patients who later progressed from hyperthyroidism to ophthalmopathy. To tell Graves' ophthalmopathy apart from Graves' hyperthyroidism, and to predict which patients would progress to ophthalmopathy, the study relied on TCR beta repertoire signatures. In total, approximately 130 blood samples were TCR-sequenced: around 42 ophthalmopathy, about 75 hyperthyroidism and some 17 hyperthyroidism-to-ophthalmopathy patients. In roughly 6 hyperthyroidism patients, T-cell repertoires of thyroid tissue and blood were compared. To explore V-J signatures that distinguish ophthalmopathy from hyperthyroidism, a discovery set of roughly 98 patients was enrolled, made up of 43 with ophthalmopathy and roughly 57 with stable hyperthyroidism. What the research found in general, with its limitations: Most expanded thyroid clonotypes with a frequency above 0.001 also appeared in blood, which suggests that blood repertoires may reflect the immune response in the thyroid. Sample size was not predetermined statistically, and investigators were not blinded to group allocation. The 13-signature model separated ophthalmopathy from stable hyperthyroidism with 85% to 90% sensitivity and 81.08% specificity in cross-validation, and 80%/75% in the test set. In validation, the model predicted ophthalmopathy progression with about 71% sensitivity and about 77% specificity; roughly 11 predicted patients were CT-confirmed with GO in a median of about 7.1 months.

As concerns this clonotype: Its antigen target is currently unknown. An end of the junction differs from the germline gene, which may be a read error.

For repertoire sequencing, the TCR beta CDR3 regions were amplified from RNA transcripts. The first round of RT-PCR was done with HTBI primers and the Qiagen OneStep RT-PCR kit, and was followed by a second round of multiplex PCR, then size selection and purification. Libraries were sequenced on an Illumina HiSeq2000 using paired-end 100 bp reads. The authors processed their data as follows. SOAPnuke was used for read processing, and reads with adapters, uncalled bases, a mean Phred below 15, or no exact constant-primer or identifier match were discarded. COPE v1.2.5 was used to merge the high-quality paired reads. Each unique nucleotide sequence was treated as a clonotype, and MiTCR v1.1 was used to align the clonotypes to the IMGT TRB V, D and J references. Only V-J combinations with frequency above 0.0001 were analysed, covering about 99% of repertoires. For each V-J combination, a TCR clonal expansion and chaos score was defined as F50 clonal expansion divided by the chaos observed in the TCRdist matrix. Welch's t-statistics and random forest were used to reduce the features to about a dozen V-J combinations, which were then used as input to a naive Bayes classifier. Thyroid-blood repertoire similarity was quantified with the Morisita-Horn index. The public reads were quality trimmed at Q25 with fastp and then assembled into clones with MiXCR by TCRdb, keeping productive beta chains. All rows with the same CDR3 protein become a single entry with the most common DNA and genes. What appears here as the V and J calls and clone size reflects TCRdb's work, not the paper's. This sample comprises around 600,000 distinct CDR3 sequences, roughly two fifths of them detected only once. Of the sample, 3.3% falls within the top ten clones.

Ophthalmopathy patients were characterized by moderately to severely active disease, a Clinical Activity Score of at least 3, a NOSPECS grade of at least 4, and a disease duration under 3 months. Anyone with other autoimmune diseases, uncontrolled infections, pregnancy or lactation was excluded from the study. Clinical symptoms, serum thyroxine, TRAb, thyroid ultrasound and orbital computed tomography were used for diagnosis. PBMCs were isolated from more than 8 ml of fresh peripheral blood by Ficoll-Paque density gradient centrifugation. Total RNA was extracted with Trizol reagent and quality-checked on an Agilent 2100 Bioanalyzer. As encoded in the germline V gene, CDR1 is MGHRA while CDR2 is YSYEKL. Spanning cysteine to phenylalanine, the CDR3 consists of 13 amino acids. The retained sequence is limited to the CDR3, 39 bases, with the frame set at the first base.

The receptor was isolated from an adult man with Graves' ophthalmopathy. Input material: peripheral blood. Here the chain combines TRBV4-1 and TRBJ1-4; 7 of the junction bases match TRBD1. The sequenced DNA: TGTGCCAGCAGTGTATACAGGGGCGAAAAACTGTTTTTT. Its translation is CASSVYRGEKLFF.